The T cell receptor beta chain under discussion was sequenced for a study of graft-versus-host responses after intestinal transplantation. Study information: Grafts were multivisceral, liver-intestinal, or isolated intestinal. Uniformly, recipients were administered anti-thymocyte globulin induction with subsequent tacrolimus and steroids for 3 to 4 years.

Regarding this clone: Antigen specificity is unknown.

Sequenced by immunoSEQ multiplex PCR; TCRdb stores in-frame clones only, minus some. The sample contains 55,000 to 75,000 clones, 84% of which appear only once. This CDR3 has 15 residues. Germline values: CDR1 WNHNN, CDR2 SYGVQD (reference sequence). The ends lost 2 bases at V and 6 bases at J; junction bases unmatched: 6. Study-wide points: Recipient marrow contained GvH clones, some of which appeared first in ileum or blood. Graft-versus-host to host-versus-graft clonal ratios in allografts were high in patients with graft-donor T cell macrochimerism.

This chain links TRBV10-1 with TRBJ1-5; 8 positions match TRBD1. Sequenced here: unstimulated CD4+ T cells sorted from spleen or lymph node cells, sampled before transplant. The sequence was obtained from a human donor who was the organ donor for an intestinal transplant. CDR3 protein: CASSERGQGGQPQHF. The CDR3 nucleotides read TGCGCCAGCAGTGAGAGAGGACAGGGCGGTCAGCCCCAGCATTTT.